Sequencing of this T cell receptor beta chain was carried out in a study of graft-versus-host responses after intestinal transplantation (dated by TCRdb to the early 2020s). About the investigation overall: The transplants that recipients got were multivisceral, liver-intestinal, or isolated intestinal. After intestinal transplantation, graft-versus-host and host-versus-graft alloreactive T cell clones were followed in the graft, circulation and bone marrow using bulk TCR-beta CDR3 sequencing. A cohort of about two dozen intestinal transplant recipients, including one retransplant, was enrolled, and a few patients lacking pretransplant specimens were excluded. Rather than going through the commercial service, samples from three later patients were sequenced in-house on an Illumina MiSeq and processed with MiXCR. A peak of at least 4% donor T cells among recipient peripheral blood mononuclear cells was the definition used for donor T cell macrochimerism. Alloreactive clones were identified by sequencing pre-transplant mixed lymphocyte reaction products and comparing these products with unstimulated pre-transplant donor and recipient T cells. Anti-thymocyte globulin induction was given to all recipients, followed by maintenance tacrolimus and steroids for approximately 3 years.

The cysteine opens and the phenylalanine closes a CDR3 of 16 amino acids. Only the CDR3 DNA stays, 48 bases, in frame from base 1. V is reduced by 1 base and J by 4 bases, leaving a spacing of 16 bases between them. Per the germline V gene (reference sequence), SGHNT is the CDR1 and YYREEE is the CDR2. Intraepithelial and lamina propria lymphocytes were isolated from graft specimens using dithiothreitol, EDTA incubations and collagenase D digestion. Bulk TCR-beta sequencing was performed on serial intestinal graft biopsy specimens collected as late as 600 days after transplant. Receptor amplification or capture employed the immunoSEQ multiplex PCR assay. High-throughput TCR-beta CDR3 sequencing of genomic DNA from most patients was performed by Adaptive Biotechnologies. The published analysis was carried out like this. TCR sequencing data for approximately 17 patients were retrieved from Adaptive's ImmunoSEQ software; three other patients were processed with MiXCR and VDJtools. CDR3 nucleotide sequences shared by donor and recipient were removed because the origin of these sequences could not be assigned. To be classed as alloreactive, a clone needed at least 2-fold expansion over unstimulated cells and a minimum CFSE-low frequency of 0.002% (template counts) or 0.001% (read counts). Clones detected in sequenced pre-transplant spleen, lymph node, or MLR CFSE-low populations of the donor or recipient were defined as mappable. The cumulative frequency of alloreactive clones was calculated as a percentage of all sequences, weighted by copy number. TCRdb provides this immuneACCESS table in a form limited to in-frame rearrangements. Some clones are lacking; in checked studies, under half of them reflect an unresolved V gene, and why the rest are absent is not known. Clone size and V and J calls were adopted from that table, with D and trimming inferred from the DNA. The sample table holds about 20,000 clones, of which approximately 70% were seen once. The leading ten clones occupy roughly 8% of the sample.

What the research found in general, with its limitations: GvH clones were found in recipient bone marrow, and some of the GvH clones appeared earlier in ileal mucosa or blood, which is consistent with an intestinal mucosal origin. Patients with donor T cell macrochimerism had high GvH to HvG T cell clonal ratios in their allografts. Conclusions were limited by the relatively low number and heterogeneity of intestinal transplant patients. Peak levels of circulating GvH clones were associated with declines in HvG clones early after transplant.

A remark on this clone: Its antigen target is currently unknown. Base-call qualities are not available, and no considerably larger clone is one nucleotide away.

The input for sequencing was ileum tissue, taken roughly 3 weeks after intestinal transplant. Rearrangement joined TRBV5-4 to TRBJ2-3; the D region possibly corresponds to TRBD2 (6 bases align). The sequence derives from a human patient who received an intestinal transplant, so some T cells may come from the graft donor. The nucleotides are TGTGCCAGCAGCTTGTTTGTGGGCCGGGAGTCAGATACGCAGTATTTT. It encodes CASSLFVGRESDTQYF.